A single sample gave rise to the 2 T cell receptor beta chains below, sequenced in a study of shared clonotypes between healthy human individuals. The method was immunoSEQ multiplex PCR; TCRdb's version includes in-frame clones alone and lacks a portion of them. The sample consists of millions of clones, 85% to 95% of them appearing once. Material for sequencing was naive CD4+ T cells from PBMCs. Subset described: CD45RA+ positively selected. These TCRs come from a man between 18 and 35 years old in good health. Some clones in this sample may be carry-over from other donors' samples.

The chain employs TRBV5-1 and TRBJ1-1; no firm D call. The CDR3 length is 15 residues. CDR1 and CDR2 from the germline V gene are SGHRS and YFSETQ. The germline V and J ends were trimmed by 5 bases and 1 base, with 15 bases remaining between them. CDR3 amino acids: CASRESANRNTEAFF. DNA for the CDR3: TGCGCCAGCAGGGAATCTGCGAATCGGAACACTGAAGCTTTCTTT.

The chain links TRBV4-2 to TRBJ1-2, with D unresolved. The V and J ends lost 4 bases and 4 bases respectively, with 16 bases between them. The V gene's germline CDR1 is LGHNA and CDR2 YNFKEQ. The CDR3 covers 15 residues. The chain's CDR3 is CASSPEAGKIYGYTF. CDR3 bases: TGTGCCAGCAGCCCCGAGGCCGGGAAAATCTATGGCTACACCTTC.